This T cell receptor beta chain comes out of a study of T cell responses to AZD1222 COVID-19 vaccine (dated by TCRdb to about 2021). At the level of the whole study: A total of more than 230 trial participants underwent TCR sequencing, of whom 200 to 220 received two doses of AZD1222 and approximately 25 received two doses of the MenACWY control vaccine. Trial participants were enrolled by age into subgroups of 18-55, 56-69 and 70-plus years, and around 140, 26 and 57 TCR-sequenced participants, respectively, were included in these subgroups. On the study overall, not on this receptor specifically: Most participants were white British and females outnumbered males, and the authors suggested that clonal diversity may have been underestimated. No day 14 peak-response samples were available, so repertoires were characterized only after the peak T cell response. After two AZD1222 doses, spike-specific TCR breadth and depth were significantly higher than at day 0 and than in MenACWY recipients. CD4 TCRs associated with the vaccine covered the entire spike protein, and the dominant responses were in regions 160-218 and 743-854. Epitopes outside the regions mutated in the B.1.351 and B.1.1.7 variants were reportedly recognized by nearly half of the unique spike-specific TCRs. Only a handful of AZD1222 recipients were SARS-CoV-2 seropositive at baseline, limiting conclusions about previously exposed vaccinees. The 56-69-year group was small, and its depth increase did not reach significance, likely because of low power.

In regard to this clone: It lacks a known antigen. Base qualities are missing; no much larger clone stands one base away.

The time point label of this sample denotes: about 28 days (+/-7) after the second vaccine dose. Because spike-specific TCR depth and breadth did not differ between the two schedules, AZD1222 recipients who got a second dose at roughly 4 weeks were pooled with those who got a second dose at roughly 12 weeks. The vaccinee samples were drawn from two UK trials, COV001 and COV002, one of which was a single-blind randomized controlled phase 2/3 trial testing AZD1222 (ChAdOx1 nCoV-19) in healthy adults. For TCRbeta chain sequencing, PBMC samples were collected from trial participants at day 0 and at day 28 after the second dose. The CDR3 regions of human TCRbeta chains were analyzed by immunosequencing. The study's processing was this. Repertoire TCRs were checked for matches against a reference library of SARS-CoV-2-specific TCRs that had been generated using the MIRA antigen-specificity platform. Breadth was defined as the fraction of unique TCRs that were SARS-CoV-2-associated. Depth was defined as the fraction of total T cells that were SARS-CoV-2-associated. Using the MIRA data, every spike-specific TCR was mapped to the spike region that the TCR reacted to and assigned to either a CD4 or a CD8 class. Log10-transformed breadth and depth values were compared by one-way ANOVA with Sidak's multiple comparisons tests. This immuneACCESS table, as held by TCRdb, lists in-frame sequences with V and J called but not all clones. Of the missing ones, under half trace to an unresolved V gene in checked studies; the others have no known cause. D and trimming come from the DNA, and the V and J calls and clone size come from that table. Recorded for this sample are approximately 120,000 clones; more than 65% of them occurred a single time. Around a quarter of the sample is in the top ten clones.

The germline ends are 38 bases apart after V is trimmed by 2 bases and J by 3 bases. The CDR3 covers 24 residues, taking in both the cysteine and the phenylalanine. CDR3 DNA is the only sequence kept; it has 72 bases, read in frame from the first base. The germline V gene provides CDR1 SGDLS and CDR2 YYNGEE. The rearranged chain carries TRBV9 and TRBJ2-2; TRBD2 could be the D gene, as 5 bases match. This material consisted of peripheral blood, taken 28 days after the second AZD1222 dose. This clonotype was obtained from an adult who received the AZD1222 COVID-19 vaccine. The sequenced DNA: TGTGCCAGCAGCGTTTCAGCGCCTCCTCAGCGCCACTTCACTAGGGCACGTGACACCGGGGAGCTGTTTTTT. It encodes CASSVSAPPQRHFTRARDTGELFF. Outside the CDR3, residues come from the reference TRBV9 and TRBJ2-2 proteins, so the full variable domain is: DSGVTQTPKHLITATGQRVTLRCSPRSGDLSVYWYQQSLDQGLQFLIQYYNGEERAKGNILERFSAQQFPDLHSELNLSSLELGDSALYFCASSVSAPPQRHFTRARDTGELFFGEGSRLTVL.